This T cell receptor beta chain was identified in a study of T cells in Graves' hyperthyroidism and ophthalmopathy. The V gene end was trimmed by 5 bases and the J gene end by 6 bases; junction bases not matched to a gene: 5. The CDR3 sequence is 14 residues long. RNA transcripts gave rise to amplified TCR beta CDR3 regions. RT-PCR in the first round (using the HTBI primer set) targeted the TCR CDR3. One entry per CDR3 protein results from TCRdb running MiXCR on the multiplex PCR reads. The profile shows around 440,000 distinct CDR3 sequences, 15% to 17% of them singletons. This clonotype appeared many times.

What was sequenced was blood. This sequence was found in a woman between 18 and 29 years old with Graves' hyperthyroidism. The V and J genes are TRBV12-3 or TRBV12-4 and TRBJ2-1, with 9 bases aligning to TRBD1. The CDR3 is CASSTGGPGNEQFF. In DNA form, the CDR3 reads TGTGCCAGCAGTACAGGGGGCCCAGGCAATGAGCAGTTCTTC.